This is a list of T cell receptor beta chains from one sample in a study of T cell changes during pregnancy in multiple sclerosis. Generated by immunoSEQ multiplex PCR, the TCRdb table keeps only in-frame clones and is missing some. The data show roughly 60,000 clones, with about 87% seen just once and over 0.5% held by the top ten. Here the sequenced sample was CD4+ T cells from peripheral blood mononuclear cells, taken in the first trimester of pregnancy. The receptors come from a female donor with multiple sclerosis, enrolled in a pregnancy study. Both conserved end residues are part of each CDR3. D genes are given only for firm matches.

TRBV5-1,TRBJ1-1,TRBD1,CASSTGQGALGTEAFF
TRBV10-3,TRBJ1-1,NA,CAISQGKGGTEAFF
TRBV30,TRBJ1-2,NA,CAWSLHGGMMNYGYTF
TRBV30,TRBJ2-7,NA,CAWSSPRMYEQYF
TRBV9,TRBJ1-3,NA,CASSVGPLSGNTIYF
TRBV11-3,TRBJ2-7,NA,CASSLDPERSYEQYF
TRBV2,TRBJ1-2,NA,CASIKDRNYGYTF
TRBV2,TRBJ2-6,NA,CASSGSGANVLTF
TRBV7-3,TRBJ1-6,NA,CASSPHQYANLHF
TRBV10-3,TRBJ2-5,TRBD2,CAISESAGGRETQYF
TRBV29-1,TRBJ2-5,TRBD2,CSVVVDGRAETQYF
TRBV18,TRBJ2-5,TRBD2,CASSPRGPREGTETQYF
TRBV6-1,TRBJ2-1,TRBD1,CASSEIRGLGYNEQFF
TRBV4-3,TRBJ2-2,TRBD2,CASSQVAAGVNTGELFF
TRBV5-1,TRBJ2-2,NA,CASSPQPGTGELFF
TRBV7-2,TRBJ2-7,TRBD2,CASSLGPLAVGEQYF
TRBV7-9,TRBJ1-6,TRBD1,CASSERGQGGSSPLHF
TRBV6-6,TRBJ2-5,NA,CASSPTRQVPGTQYF
TRBV19,TRBJ2-3,NA,CARGKTSSTDTQYF
TRBV7-3,TRBJ2-3,TRBD1,CASSSQQGALDTQYF
TRBV28,TRBJ2-7,NA,CASKGDGEQYF
TRBV9,TRBJ2-7,TRBD1,CASSQRTGSGEQYF
TRBV7-2,TRBJ2-1,TRBD2,CASSLARSSGGASSEQFF